The 12 T cell receptor beta chains below were found in one sample sequenced in a study of T cells in Graves' hyperthyroidism and ophthalmopathy. RNA transcripts gave rise to amplified TCR beta CDR3 regions. When the TCR CDR3 underwent first-round RT-PCR, the HTBI primer set was used. MiXCR, applied by TCRdb to the multiplex PCR reads, yields one record per CDR3 protein. The table records a few hundred thousand distinct CDR3 sequences, approximately 14% of them present only once. Sequences were obtained from blood. Receptors were obtained from a woman aged 18-29 years with Graves' hyperthyroidism that later progressed to Graves' ophthalmopathy.

This clonotype was picked up many times. The chain is built from TRBV3-1 and TRBJ2-1; 13 bases align to TRBD2. V gave up 1 base and J gave up 6 bases; unmatched junction bases: 9. The CDR3 is 18 amino acids. Germline loops: CDR1 LGHDT, CDR2 YNNKEL (reference sequence). The CDR3 sequence: CASSQGMLWTSGSNEQFF. For the CDR3, the DNA is TGTGCCAGCAGCCAAGGCATGTTATGGACTAGCGGGAGCAATGAGCAGTTCTTC.

This clonotype appeared a few times. CDR3: CASSYHFIGSYNEQFF. The CDR3, as DNA: TGTGCCAGCAGTTACCACTTTATAGGGTCCTACAATGAGCAGTTCTTC. The chain uses TRBV6-6 and TRBJ2-1; D ambiguous. Germline values: CDR1 MNHNY, CDR2 SVGAGI (reference sequence). The CDR3 sequence is 16 residues long. V lost 2 bases and J lost 1, with 12 bases in between.

The chain's CDR3 is CASSFRRGYEQYF. The CDR3 nucleotides are TGTGCCAGCAGTTTCCGAAGGGGGTACGAGCAGTACTTC. This chain joins TRBV27 and TRBJ2-7; tentative D call: TRBD1 (6 bases). This CDR3 has 13 amino acids. V shed 3 bases and J shed 4 bases, with 10 bases lying between them. CDR1 MNHEY and CDR2 SMNVEV come from the germline V gene (reference sequence).

This clonotype was picked up many times. This CDR3 is CASSLGLAETWRVGQETQYF. As DNA, the CDR3 is TGTGCCAGCAGCCTGGGACTAGCGGAGACCTGGCGGGTGGGGCAAGAGACCCAGTACTTC. The V call is TRBV7-2, the J call TRBJ2-5, with TRBD2 matching 11 bases. Unmatched junction bases numbered 19, after V lost 5 bases and J lost 2 bases. The CDR3 is 20 residues long. CDR1 and CDR2 from the germline V gene are SGHTA and FQGNSA.

This clonotype was detected ten times or more. The chain joins TRBV12-3 or TRBV12-4 to TRBJ2-7; weak D call: TRBD1 (6 bases). This CDR3 is 15 amino acids long. Deletions cut 3 bases from V and 3 bases from J, with 15 bases between. The CDR3, as DNA: TGTGCCAGCAGTTTTCCAGGACAGAGTCGCTACGAGCAGTACTTC. It codes for CASSFPGQSRYEQYF.

This clonotype was observed a handful of times. This chain joins TRBV7-9 and TRBJ2-5, with D possibly being TRBD1 or TRBD2 (7 bases each). Trimming stripped 1 base from V and 2 bases from J, with 14 bases between. The CDR3 extends over 16 amino acids. CDR1 is SEHNR and CDR2 is FQNEAQ in the germline V gene (reference sequence). The CDR3 loop is CASSLVQGGPQETQYF. The CDR3 bases are TGTGCCAGCAGCTTAGTGCAGGGGGGGCCTCAAGAGACCCAGTACTTC. Using reference TRBV7-9 and TRBJ2-5 for the parts outside the CDR3, the full variable domain is DTGVSQNPRHKITKRGQNVTFRCDPISEHNRLYWYRQTLGQGPEFLTYFQNEAQLEKSRLLSDRFSAERPKGSFSTLEIQRTEQGDSAMYLCASSLVQGGPQETQYFGPGTRLLVL.

Regarding this clonotype: Possible read error: a much larger clone is one base away. This sequence joins TRBV9 and TRBJ2-7, with TRBD2 matching over 13 bases. Germline CDR1 reads SGDLS; CDR2 reads YYNGEE. This CDR3 is built from 17 residues. The CDR3 nucleotides are TGTGCCAACAGCCCAGACAGGACTAGCGGGAGAACGGGTGAGCAGTACTTC. This codes for CANSPDRTSGRTGEQYF.

The V call is TRBV19, the J call TRBJ2-5; perhaps TRBD2 as D (6 bases). V gave up 2 bases and J gave up 4 bases, with 14 bases separating them. The CDR3 extends over 15 amino acids. The germline V gene has CDR1 LNHDA and CDR2 SQIVND (reference sequence). CDR3 loop: CASSISGRSRETQYF. The CDR3 bases are TGTGCCAGTAGTATATCAGGGAGGTCGAGAGAGACCCAGTACTTC.

With respect to this clonotype: The CDR3 does not end in the conserved phenylalanine or tryptophan, so this is likely a read error. V and J are TRBV7-9 and TRBJ1-1; the match to TRBD1 covers 7 bases. CDR1 and CDR2 from the germline V gene are SEHNR and FQNEAQ (reference sequence). The CDR3 is 16 amino acids. V lost 3 bases and J lost 0; bases outside the gene matches: 7. CDR3 nucleotides: TGTGCCAGCAGCTTCCGGGACAGCGGTATGAACACTGAAGCTTTCCTT. This encodes CASSFRDSGMNTEAFL.

This clonotype has more than one count but fewer than ten. V gene TRBV20-1 combines with J gene TRBJ2-7; maybe TRBD2 (5 bases). The V end was cut by 5 bases, the J end by 1 base, with 9 bases between. The CDR3 length is 12 residues. CDR1 and CDR2 (germline): DFQATT, SNEGSKA (reference sequence). CDR3 loop: CSAPGLSYEQYF. The CDR3 nucleotides read TGCAGTGCTCCCGGACTTTCCTACGAGCAGTACTTC.

The rearrangement joins TRBV27 to TRBJ2-1; 9 nucleotides agree with TRBD1. J gave up 7 bases and V 6 bases, and 10 bases lay outside the gene matches. This CDR3 spans 15 amino acids. Germline V CDR1 and CDR2: MNHEY, SMNVEV (reference sequence). CDR3 sequence reads: CASSSGQGPGNEQFF. The DNA of the CDR3 is TGTGCCAGCAGCTCCGGACAGGGGCCAGGGAATGAGCAGTTCTTC.

For this clonotype: Since a much larger clone is just one base distant, this may be a read error. The rearrangement links TRBV7-2 to TRBJ2-5, with 14 bases that match TRBD2. CDR1 and CDR2 (germline): SGHTA, FQGNSA. CDR3 length equals 22 residues. The CDR3 nucleotides read TGTGCCAGCAGCCCAATCCCCCCGGGAGCGACTAGCGGGAGGGCGAGGCAAGAGACCCTGTACTTC. Translating it yields CASSPIPPGATSGRARQETLYF.